This TCR beta chain was captured in a study of T cell changes during pregnancy in multiple sclerosis. Here immunoSEQ multiplex PCR was the method, and the copy in TCRdb shows in-frame clones only, minus some. The data show tens of thousands of clones, with roughly 90% seen just once and about 0.6% held by the top ten. The CDR3 is 15 residues long. Germline-derived CDR1 and CDR2 are SGHTA and FQGNSA. Trimming at V came to 6 bases and at J to 6 bases, leaving 9 bases not matched to a gene. The receptor was isolated from a female donor with multiple sclerosis, enrolled in a pregnancy study. J is TRBJ2-5 and V is TRBV7-2; 11 positions agree with TRBD1. The sequencing here drew on CD4+ T cells from peripheral blood mononuclear cells, taken after pregnancy. The CDR3 DNA reads TGTGCCAGCAGAGAAGGACAGGGGGCCACGAAGACCCAGTACTTC. As protein: CASREGQGATKTQYF.